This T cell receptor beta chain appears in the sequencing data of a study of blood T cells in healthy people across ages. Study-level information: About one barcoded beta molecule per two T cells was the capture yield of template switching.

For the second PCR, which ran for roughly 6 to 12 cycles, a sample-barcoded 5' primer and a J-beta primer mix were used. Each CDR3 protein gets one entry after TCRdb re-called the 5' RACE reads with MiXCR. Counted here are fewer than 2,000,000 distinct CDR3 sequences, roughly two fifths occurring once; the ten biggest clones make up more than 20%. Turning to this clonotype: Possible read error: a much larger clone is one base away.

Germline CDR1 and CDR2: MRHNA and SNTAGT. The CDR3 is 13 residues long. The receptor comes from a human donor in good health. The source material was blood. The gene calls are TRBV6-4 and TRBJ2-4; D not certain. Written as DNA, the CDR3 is TGTACCAGCAGTGACTCACCAGAAGGCATTCAGTACTTC. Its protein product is CTSSDSPEGIQYF.